This TCR beta chain originates from a study of regulatory T cells in long-lasting Graves disease. Regarding time point: newly diagnosed GD, antithyroid drugs for less than 3 months. The TCR library was prepared using RNA isolated from PBMCs. The CDR3 sequence is 13 residues long. The V gene's germline CDR1 is MNHNS and CDR2 SASEGT. Trimming stripped 7 bases from V and 1 base from J, with 10 bases between. Investigators prepared the TCR beta libraries by applying iRepertoire HTBI primers and Arm-PCR of CDR3 regions. From the multiplex PCR reads, TCRdb called clonotypes with MiXCR, one entry per CDR3 protein. Here the sample spans approximately 400,000 distinct CDR3 sequences, 15% being singletons. This clonotype was counted many times. These data also formed part of another study, on T cells in Graves' hyperthyroidism and ophthalmopathy. This second report adds: In blood, most of the thyroid clonotypes expanded above 0.001 were also present. Ophthalmopathy got predicted by the model a median roughly six months before its onset.

This sequence joins TRBV6-1 and TRBJ1-1; D is undetermined. The input for sequencing was peripheral blood mononuclear cells (PBMCs), taken at new diagnosis, from a patient treated with antithyroid drugs. The TCR originated in a woman between 35 and 50 years old with Graves disease. The CDR3 reads CASTPSTNTEAFF. Written as DNA, the CDR3 is TGTGCCAGCACCCCCTCCACGAACACTGAAGCTTTCTTT.